This entry describes one T cell receptor beta chain. Its target is not known. The sample comes from a study of cytomegalovirus exposure and HLA in healthy donors. Whole-study results and caveats: Reports state that TCR beta sequences accurately predicted most subjects' HLA-A and HLA-B alleles. The sole available immune exposure information was CMV serostatus. In a later analysis, most CMV-associated TCR beta chains appeared HLA-restricted.

Both 60 Vbeta primers and 13 Jbeta primers went into the PCR. Produced via immunoSEQ multiplex PCR; TCRdb's table is partial and in-frame only. The sample includes around 180,000 clones, over 70% of them seen just once. Germline CDR1 is SGHKS and CDR2 is YYEKEE (reference sequence). V dropped 2 bases and J dropped 2 bases, with 10 bases sitting between them. CDR3 length: 15 residues. The TCR originated in a woman in her fifties or sixties in good health and CMV-seronegative. Sequences were obtained from PBMCs. The J gene is TRBJ1-4, the V gene TRBV5-5; weak D call: TRBD1 (6 bases). CDR3 sequence (DNA): TGTGCCAGCAGCTTAGAGGGGGTTACTAATGAAAAACTGTTTTTT. Its protein is CASSLEGVTNEKLFF.